Sequencing of this TCR beta chain was carried out in a study of Graves' ophthalmopathy and Graves' hyperthyroidism. Study results and caveats: Appearing in blood as well were most expanded thyroid clonotypes above 0.001 frequency.

This clonotype was seen only a few times. As yet, its antigen is unknown. RNA transcripts were the source from which TCR beta CDR3 regions were amplified. The library came from an HTBI-primed first-round RT-PCR and a second-round multiplex PCR. TCRdb independently ran MiXCR on the multiplex PCR reads; one entry per CDR3 protein. Among 650,000 to 900,000 distinct CDR3 sequences listed, 40% were seen once. Germline CDR1 reads SEHNR; CDR2 reads FQNEAQ (reference sequence). V was shortened by 2 bases and J by 1 base, with 14 bases between the two germline ends. The CDR3 contains 17 residues. This rearrangement joins TRBV7-9 to TRBJ2-2, with D possibly being TRBD2 (5 bases). The sequence was obtained from an adult man with Graves' ophthalmopathy. Material for sequencing was peripheral blood. CDR3 in DNA: TGTGCCAGCAGCTTACTCCGGAGGATCCTGAACACCGGGGAGCTGTTTTTT. Amino acids: CASSLLRRILNTGELFF.